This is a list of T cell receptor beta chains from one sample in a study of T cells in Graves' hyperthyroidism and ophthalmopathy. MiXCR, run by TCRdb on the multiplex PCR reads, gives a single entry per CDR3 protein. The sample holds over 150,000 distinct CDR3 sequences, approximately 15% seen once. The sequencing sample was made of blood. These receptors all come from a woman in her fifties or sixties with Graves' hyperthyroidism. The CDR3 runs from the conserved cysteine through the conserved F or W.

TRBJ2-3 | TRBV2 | CASSAGSHGTDTQYF
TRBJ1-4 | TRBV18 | CASSPSEKLFF
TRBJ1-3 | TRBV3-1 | CASSRPSGGRRSGNTIYF
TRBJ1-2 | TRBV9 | CASSVGDSNYGYTF
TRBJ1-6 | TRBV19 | CASSMRTGGSSPLHF
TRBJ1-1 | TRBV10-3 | CAISDRGGQVGNTEAFF
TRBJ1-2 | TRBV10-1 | CASSAGPANYGYTF
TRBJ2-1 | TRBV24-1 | CATSDRSEGQGNEQFF
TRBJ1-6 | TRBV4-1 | CASSQSKNGNSPLHF
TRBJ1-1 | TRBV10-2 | CASSGAAEAFF
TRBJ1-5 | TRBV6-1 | CASILFGGARQPQHF
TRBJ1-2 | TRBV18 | CASSPVTPGSNYGYTF
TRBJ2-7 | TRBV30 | CAWRRVAAGEQYF
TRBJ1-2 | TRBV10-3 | CAISESKNENYGYTF
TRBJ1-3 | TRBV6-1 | CASRTPRSTIYF
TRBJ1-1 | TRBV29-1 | CSVGGRGRTEAFF
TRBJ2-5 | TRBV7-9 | CASSGGRQETQYF
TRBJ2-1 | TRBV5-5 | CASSSQLYNEQFF